The rows below give T cell receptor beta chains drawn from one sample of a study of T-cell reconstitution after alpha-beta-depleted transplantation in children. TCRdb independently ran MiXCR on the PCR reads; one entry per CDR3 protein. The sample lists approximately 650,000 distinct CDR3 sequences, 13% occurring once. Sequenced material: PBMCs, taken before TCRalphabeta/CD19-depleted stem cell transplant. The receptors originated from a girl aged 2 to 9 with congenital amegakaryocytic thrombocytopenia, due to receive a stem cell transplant. Both conserved end residues are part of each CDR3. Fields, in order: D gene, clone size, V gene, J gene, CDR3 protein, CDR3 DNA. The D gene is left open where the match is weak. The listing skips clone size in some rows; elsewhere it reads once, few, many or a size class.

d_gene: -; abundance: many; v_gene: TRBV20-1; j_gene: TRBJ2-7; CDR3aa: CSAYRASGYEQYF; CDR3nt: TGCAGTGCTTACAGGGCTAGCGGATACGAGCAGTACTTC
d_gene: -; abundance: many; v_gene: TRBV5-1; j_gene: TRBJ2-1; CDR3aa: CASTSSLTDEQFF; CDR3nt: TGCGCCAGCACCTCGTCGCTCACGGATGAGCAGTTCTTC
d_gene: -; abundance: many; v_gene: TRBV12-3/TRBV12-4; j_gene: TRBJ1-3; CDR3aa: CASKHPARGSEHTIYF; CDR3nt: TGTGCCAGCAAACATCCTGCGAGGGGTTCCGAACACACCATATATTTT
d_gene: -; abundance: -; v_gene: TRBV2; j_gene: TRBJ1-6; CDR3aa: CASIVDRNNSPLHF; CDR3nt: TGTGCCAGCATAGTCGACAGGAATAATTCACCCCTCCACTTT
d_gene: -; abundance: many; v_gene: TRBV12-3/TRBV12-4; j_gene: TRBJ1-2; CDR3aa: CASRPTGAGYTF; CDR3nt: TGTGCCAGCAGACCCACAGGTGCTGGCTACACCTTC
d_gene: -; abundance: many; v_gene: TRBV5-1; j_gene: TRBJ2-1; CDR3aa: CASSLVGAPSSYNEQFF; CDR3nt: TGCGCCAGCAGCTTGGTCGGGGCCCCGAGCTCCTACAATGAGCAGTTCTTC
d_gene: -; abundance: few; v_gene: TRBV15; j_gene: TRBJ2-1; CDR3aa: CATSRDPLVMASYNEQFF; CDR3nt: TGTGCCACCAGCAGAGATCCCCTAGTGATGGCCTCCTACAATGAGCAGTTCTTC
d_gene: -; abundance: many; v_gene: TRBV20-1; j_gene: TRBJ2-3; CDR3aa: CSALFPSPTTDTQYF; CDR3nt: TGCAGTGCTCTTTTCCCTAGTCCCACCACAGATACGCAGTATTTT
d_gene: -; abundance: few; v_gene: TRBV5-1; j_gene: TRBJ2-2; CDR3aa: CASTALPGPNTGELFF; CDR3nt: TGCGCCAGCACCGCCCTACCGGGTCCCAACACCGGGGAGCTGTTTTTT
d_gene: TRBD1; abundance: -; v_gene: TRBV20-1; j_gene: TRBJ2-1; CDR3aa: CSATLPGTGAWDEQFF; CDR3nt: TGCAGTGCTACCCTCCCCGGGACAGGGGCTTGGGATGAGCAGTTCTTC
d_gene: -; abundance: -; v_gene: TRBV29-1; j_gene: TRBJ2-1; CDR3aa: CSVEQQAPYNEQFF; CDR3nt: TGCAGCGTTGAGCAGCAGGCGCCCTACAATGAGCAGTTCTTC
d_gene: TRBD2; abundance: -; v_gene: TRBV6-1; j_gene: TRBJ2-1; CDR3aa: CASSRPTSGGHYNEQFF; CDR3nt: TGTGCCAGCAGCCGCCCGACTAGCGGGGGACACTACAATGAGCAGTTCTTC
d_gene: TRBD2; abundance: -; v_gene: TRBV18; j_gene: TRBJ2-2; CDR3aa: CASSPRTSGSISAGELFF; CDR3nt: TGTGCCAGCTCACCACGGACTAGCGGGAGCATTAGCGCCGGGGAGCTGTTTTTT
d_gene: -; abundance: few; v_gene: TRBV7-9; j_gene: TRBJ1-1; CDR3aa: CASSPLGLGRAFF; CDR3nt: TGTGCCAGCAGTCCCCTTGGACTCGGTAGAGCTTTCTTT
d_gene: TRBD1; abundance: -; v_gene: TRBV5-1; j_gene: TRBJ2-7; CDR3aa: CASSADRGLVEQYF; CDR3nt: TGCGCCAGCAGCGCGGACAGGGGGCTTGTCGAGCAGTACTTC
d_gene: TRBD1; abundance: few; v_gene: TRBV5-4; j_gene: TRBJ2-1; CDR3aa: CASSFGQGALNEQFF; CDR3nt: TGTGCCAGCAGCTTCGGCCAGGGGGCCCTCAATGAGCAGTTCTTC
d_gene: -; abundance: -; v_gene: TRBV20-1; j_gene: TRBJ2-1; CDR3aa: CSARVYGQPNSYNEQFF; CDR3nt: TGCAGTGCTAGAGTGTACGGCCAGCCGAACTCCTACAATGAGCAGTTCTTC
d_gene: -; abundance: few; v_gene: TRBV27; j_gene: TRBJ1-6; CDR3aa: CASSPWEPPDNSPLHF; CDR3nt: TGTGCCAGCAGCCCGTGGGAGCCGCCCGATAATTCACCCCTCCACTTT
d_gene: -; abundance: few; v_gene: TRBV5-1; j_gene: TRBJ2-7; CDR3aa: CASSLGEWSSSYEQYF; CDR3nt: TGCGCCAGCAGCTTGGGAGAGTGGTCCTCCTCCTACGAGCAGTACTTC
d_gene: TRBD1; abundance: -; v_gene: TRBV20-1; j_gene: TRBJ2-1; CDR3aa: CSAREMLGQAYNEQFF; CDR3nt: TGCAGTGCTAGAGAGATGTTGGGACAGGCCTACAATGAGCAGTTCTTC
d_gene: TRBD1; abundance: few; v_gene: TRBV5-1; j_gene: TRBJ2-5; CDR3aa: CASSSLGLAGQAQETQYF; CDR3nt: TGCGCCAGCAGCTCTTTGGGACTTGCGGGACAGGCTCAAGAGACCCAGTACTTC
d_gene: -; abundance: once; v_gene: TRBV5-1; j_gene: TRBJ1-2; CDR3aa: CASSLNSNGYTF; CDR3nt: TGCGCCAGCAGCTTGAATTCGAATGGCTACACCTTC
d_gene: -; abundance: -; v_gene: TRBV20-1; j_gene: TRBJ2-7; CDR3aa: CSARTITGQYF; CDR3nt: TGCAGTGCGAGGACTATAACGGGGCAGTACTTC
d_gene: -; abundance: many; v_gene: TRBV7-9; j_gene: TRBJ2-2; CDR3aa: CASSPFAGELFF; CDR3nt: TGTGCCAGCAGCCCCTTTGCCGGGGAGCTGTTTTTT
d_gene: -; abundance: few; v_gene: TRBV12-3/TRBV12-4; j_gene: TRBJ2-7; CDR3aa: CASSFPEGGRLYEQYF; CDR3nt: TGTGCCAGCAGTTTCCCCGAGGGGGGGCGTCTTTACGAGCAGTACTTC
d_gene: TRBD2; abundance: -; v_gene: TRBV20-1; j_gene: TRBJ2-7; CDR3aa: CSAPLAGGTYEHYF; CDR3nt: TGCAGTGCTCCTCTAGCGGGAGGAACCTACGAGCACTACTTC
d_gene: -; abundance: many; v_gene: TRBV29-1; j_gene: TRBJ2-2; CDR3aa: CSAIPPGTGELFF; CDR3nt: TGCAGCGCCATCCCACCCGGCACCGGGGAGCTGTTTTTT
d_gene: -; abundance: many; v_gene: TRBV7-6; j_gene: TRBJ2-1; CDR3aa: CASSLEESGRPNNEQFF; CDR3nt: TGTGCCAGCAGCTTAGAAGAAAGTGGGCGTCCGAACAATGAGCAGTTCTTC